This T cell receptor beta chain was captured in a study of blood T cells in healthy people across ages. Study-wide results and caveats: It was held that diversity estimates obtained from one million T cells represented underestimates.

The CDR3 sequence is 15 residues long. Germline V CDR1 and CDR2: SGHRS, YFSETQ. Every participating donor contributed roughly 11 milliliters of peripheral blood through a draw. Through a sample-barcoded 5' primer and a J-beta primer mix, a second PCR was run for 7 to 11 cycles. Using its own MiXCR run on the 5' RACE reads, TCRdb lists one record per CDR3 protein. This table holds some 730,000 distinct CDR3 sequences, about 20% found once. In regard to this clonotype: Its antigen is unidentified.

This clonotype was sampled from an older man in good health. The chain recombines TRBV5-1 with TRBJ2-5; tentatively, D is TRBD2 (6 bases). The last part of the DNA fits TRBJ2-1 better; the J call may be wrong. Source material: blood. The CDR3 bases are TGCGCCAGCAGCCCGCCGACGGGGGTCTTAAATGAGCAGTTCTTC. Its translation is CASSPPTGVLNEQFF.